Shown below are 9 T cell receptor beta chains from a single sample sequenced in a study of T cell changes during pregnancy in multiple sclerosis. Measured with immunoSEQ multiplex PCR; TCRdb has only the in-frame clones, and not every one. The sample comprises approximately 100,000 clones, more than 85% of which are singletons, and approximately 3.5% rests with the top ten. Specimen: peripheral blood, collected after pregnancy. Every receptor here comes from a female donor with multiple sclerosis, enrolled in a pregnancy study.

The chain combines TRBV19 with TRBJ2-2, with D possibly being TRBD1 (6 bases). V was pared by 6 bases and J by 4 bases, with 15 bases between. Germline CDR1 LNHDA, CDR2 SQIVND (reference sequence). The CDR3 is 15 amino acids. The CDR3 loop reads CASRVGQIPTGELFF. In nucleotides, the CDR3 is TGTGCCAGTAGGGTCGGACAGATTCCCACCGGGGAGCTGTTTTTT.

The V and J genes are TRBV6-1 and TRBJ1-2; the match to TRBD1 covers 7 bases. The germline gives CDR1 MNHNS, CDR2 SASEGT. The CDR3 has 15 residues. V was clipped by 2 bases and J by 2 bases; unmatched bases: 5. This CDR3 reads CASSEKTGKNYGYTF. The DNA of the CDR3 is TGTGCCAGCAGTGAAAAGACAGGGAAGAACTATGGCTACACCTTC.

The chain has TRBV9 and TRBJ2-6; 10 bases are a match to TRBD1. The CDR3 sequence is 18 residues long. CDR1 and CDR2 (germline): SGDLS, YYNGEE. The V and J ends lost 3 bases and 0 bases, in that order; junction bases with no gene match: 6. This chain's CDR3 is CASSAWDRGISGANVLTF. CDR3 DNA sequence: TGTGCCAGCAGCGCCTGGGACAGGGGTATCTCTGGGGCCAACGTCCTGACTTTC.

V is TRBV4-1 and J is TRBJ1-2; 9 nucleotides agree with TRBD1. The V and J ends lost 3 bases and 2 bases, in that order; junction bases with no gene match: 1. Looked up from germline, CDR1 is MGHRA and CDR2 is YSYEKL. This CDR3 region has 14 residues. The CDR3 DNA sequence: TGCGCCAGCAGCCAGGACAGGGGAAACTATGGCTACACCTTC. Its translation: CASSQDRGNYGYTF.

The chain carries TRBV7-3 and TRBJ2-2; tentatively, D is TRBD2 (6 bases). V lost 4 bases and J lost 5, with 14 bases in between. Per the germline V gene, CDR1 is SGHTA and CDR2 is FQGTGA. The CDR3 is 15 residues long. The CDR3 DNA sequence: TGTGCCAGCAGCTCAAGCGGGCCCTTTACCGGGGAGCTGTTTTTT. This encodes CASSSSGPFTGELFF.

The chain joins TRBV9 to TRBJ2-5, with 9 bases fitting TRBD2. The V segment lost 0 bases and the J segment 4 bases; nucleotides outside the gene matches: 10. Looked up from germline, CDR1 is SGDLS and CDR2 is YYNGEE. This CDR3 comprises 17 residues. The chain's CDR3 is CASSVARAAGGTETQYF. The CDR3 DNA is TGTGCCAGCAGCGTAGCCCGGGCAGCGGGGGGAACAGAGACCCAGTACTTC.

This clone has a handful of counts. The gene calls are TRBV5-1 and TRBJ1-1, with D possibly TRBD1 on 6 matching bases. Per germline, CDR1 SGHRS and CDR2 YFSETQ. The CDR3 loop spans 13 amino acids. The germline V and J ends were trimmed by 4 bases and 3 bases, with 10 bases remaining between them. CDR3 in DNA: TGCGCCAGCAGCGCAACAGGGTACACTGAAGCTTTCTTT. Protein sequence: CASSATGYTEAFF.

The chain combines TRBV10-2 with TRBJ2-6; possible D gene TRBD2, 5 bases. Trimming shortened V by 10 bases and J by 0 bases, and 16 bases separated the two germline ends. Per germline, CDR1 WSHSY and CDR2 SAAADI. The CDR3 has 16 amino acids. The CDR3 DNA is TGCGCCACCCAGGAGGACCAGAGCTCTGGGGCCAACGTCCTGACTTTC. Translation gives CATQEDQSSGANVLTF.

The chain is built from TRBV6-1 and TRBJ1-6, with D uncertain. CDR1 and CDR2 (germline): MNHNS, SASEGT. The V and J ends lost 0 bases and 10 bases respectively, with 7 bases between them. This CDR3 comprises 13 residues. The CDR3 spells CASSEALESPLHF. For the CDR3, the DNA is TGTGCCAGCAGTGAAGCGCTGGAGTCACCCCTCCACTTT.